This T cell receptor (beta chain) was sequenced during a study of a mutant IDH1 vaccine in newly diagnosed glioma. Turning to the study itself: The study started vaccination 4-6 weeks after radiotherapy alone, or with temozolomide cycles. Those enrolled had earlier been treated with radiotherapy, temozolomide, or both, mostly both.

Time point specified: week 5, during vaccination. Every vaccine dose comprised 300 ug of mutant IDH1 20-mer peptide plus topical imiquimod. The CDR3 extends over 15 amino acids. V trimming: 3 bases; J trimming: 3 bases; junction bases outside the gene matches: 2. The germline V gene encodes CDR1 LNHDA and CDR2 SQIVND (reference sequence). A remark on this clone: As yet, its antigen is unknown.

The method was immunoSEQ multiplex PCR; TCRdb's version includes in-frame clones alone and lacks a portion of them. The table shows about 42,000 clones, with approximately 83% occurring only once. This receptor was identified in a man between 40 and 49 years old with glioma. Sequences were derived from PBMCs, sampled from a glioma patient whose treatment included an IDH1 peptide vaccine. V gene TRBV19 combines with J gene TRBJ2-2; 9 nucleotides match TRBD2. For the CDR3, the DNA is TGTGCCAGTAGTATTGCGGGAGGGTACACCGGGGAGCTGTTTTTT. Translating it yields CASSIAGGYTGELFF.